The source of this T cell receptor beta chain is a study of blood T cell repertoires in COVID-19. Study context: COVID-19 samples from acute and convalescent phases originated in the United States, Italy and Spain. T cells, B-cell-depleted T cells, or PBMCs supplied cDNA or gDNA.

Method: immunoSEQ multiplex PCR; TCRdb's copy keeps in-frame clones and lacks some. The repertoire has some 380,000 clones, nearly 90% of them found once; the top ten carry roughly 6.8%. CDR3 length equals 12 residues. Trimming took 5 bases from V and 9 from J; bases not matched to a gene: 3. The source is a man aged 18 to 29 with active or convalescent COVID-19. The genes are TRBV12-3 or TRBV12-4 and TRBJ2-1; the match to TRBD1 covers 8 bases. The sample was peripheral blood. Here the CDR3 DNA reads TGTGCCAGCAGTGGACAGGGTGCTGAGCAGTTCTTC. Amino acids: CASSGQGAEQFF.